This T cell receptor beta chain originates from a study of blood T cell repertoires in COVID-19. Profiled with immunoSEQ multiplex PCR; TCRdb holds only in-frame clones, not every one. The sample has around 240,000 clones, around 84% seen once. The CDR3 extends over 13 amino acids. The germline V and J ends were trimmed by 8 bases and 3 bases, with 13 bases remaining between them. The source is a woman in her thirties or forties who had recovered from COVID-19. The chain is built from TRBV12-3 or TRBV12-4 and TRBJ1-2; unclear D gene. Source material: peripheral blood. The CDR3: CASQLVSDYGYTF. The CDR3 DNA sequence: TGTGCCAGCCAACTCGTTAGCGACTATGGCTACACCTTC.